This T cell receptor (beta chain) derives from a study of sequential checkpoint blockade in melanoma. Study overall: After both sequences, patients received maintenance nivolumab.

Here immunoSEQ multiplex PCR was the method, and the copy in TCRdb shows in-frame clones only, minus some. The sample includes 20,000 to 25,000 clones, roughly four fifths seen only once; the top ten take more than 9%. Treatment here: randomized to nivolumab then ipilimumab (arm A) or the reverse (arm B). DNA-damaging chemotherapy had not been given to any patient beforehand. From thawed PBMCs, live CD3+CD8+ cells negative for CD19 and CD56 were sorted. Per germline, CDR1 MDHEN and CDR2 SYDVKM. This CDR3 spans 14 amino acids. Trimming shortened V by 3 bases and J by 0 bases, and 9 bases separated the two germline ends.

The chain couples TRBV28 to TRBJ2-7; tentatively, D is TRBD2 (6 bases). The receptor was isolated from a human donor with melanoma. The sequencing used CD8+ T cells sorted from blood (inferred from file names), collected from a patient given nivolumab and ipilimumab in sequence. The CDR3 loop reads CASSFAGSSYEQYF. CDR3 coding DNA: TGTGCCAGCAGTTTTGCGGGGAGCTCCTACGAGCAGTACTTC. The full variable domain, with the rest looked up from reference TRBV28 and TRBJ2-7, is DVKVTQSSRYLVKRTGEKVFLECVQDMDHENMFWYRQDPGLGLRLIYFSYDVKMKEKGDIPEGYSVSREKKERFSLILESASTNQTSMYLCASSFAGSSYEQYFGPGTRLTVT.